A selection of T cell receptor beta chains follows, all from one sample in a study of siplizumab effects on memory and regulatory T cells. Here immunoSEQ multiplex PCR was the method, and the copy in TCRdb shows in-frame clones only, minus some. The sample has about 87,000 clones, 75% to 90% seen once. The sequenced material came from CD4+ T cells sorted from blood. These receptor sequences come from a human donor in good health. Both conserved end residues are trimmed from each CDR3.

V gene	J gene	CDR3 length	CDR3 protein
TRBV7-3	TRBJ2-7	14	ASSLTGLAARYEQY
TRBV5-6	TRBJ2-3	9	ASSFTDRQY
TRBV5-4	TRBJ2-1	17	ASSFLSLDREATYNEQF
TRBV6-1	TRBJ2-2	11	ASRVDVHGELF
TRBV2	TRBJ2-7	12	ASSVDRSSYEQY
TRBV29-1	TRBJ2-2	16	SVSKLGTGTGGTGELF
TRBV27	TRBJ1-2	14	ASSFSRWGGHNGYT
TRBV28	TRBJ2-2	14	ASQERTGTIAGELF
TRBV9	TRBJ2-7	11	ASSAHQGYEQY
TRBV15	TRBJ2-7	11	ATSRDLVYEQY
TRBV19	TRBJ2-4	13	ASSDVRLAKNIQY
TRBV7-9	TRBJ1-5	13	ASSRRRRTHQPQH
TRBV6-6	TRBJ2-7	12	ASSPLTSVHEQY
TRBV30	TRBJ2-3	12	ACTSGSRTDTQY
TRBV5-1	TRBJ1-5	13	ASSLGTGYREPQH
TRBV7-2	TRBJ2-6	14	ASSPRTGGMANVLT
TRBV5-1	TRBJ1-1	12	ASGLGLQNTEAF
TRBV5-4	TRBJ2-2	14	ASSLVRDEGTGELF
TRBV10-3	TRBJ2-7	9	ATRGGDEQY
TRBV6-6	TRBJ1-2	9	ASSYSDGYT
TRBV29-1	TRBJ1-1	10	SVISRRTEAF
TRBV7-9	TRBJ1-2	11	ASSLTANYGYT
TRBV5-1	TRBJ2-7	10	ASSFVGDEQY
TRBV19	TRBJ2-1	11	ASSMGRYGEQF
TRBV6-1	TRBJ2-5	15	ASSERPGTSGEETQY
TRBV6-5	TRBJ2-2	12	ASSQTHGTGELF
TRBV29-1	TRBJ1-5	11	SAGTGSNQPQH
TRBV5-4	TRBJ2-1	14	ASSLGGLAAYNEQF
TRBV11-3	TRBJ1-2	11	ASSLEYSYGYT
TRBV7-2	TRBJ2-5	14	ASSSGLAGGAETQY
TRBV6-1	TRBJ1-5	12	ASSEWTGTRPQH
TRBV6-1	TRBJ2-5	11	ASSNIEKETQY
TRBV6-1	TRBJ1-5	12	ASETGFGNQPQH
TRBV30	TRBJ1-2	12	AWIRRGGGGGYT
TRBV7-9	TRBJ1-4	11	ASSLGTAEKLF